This T cell receptor (beta chain) originates from a study of T cell repertoires and Cas9 in healthy adults. On the study more broadly: SpCas9-reactive CD4 and CD8 T cells were characterized for potency, cytotoxicity and lineage.

Study-level points and caveats: Reportedly, SpCas9-reactive effector T cell proliferation and function were mitigated by SpCas9-reactive Tregs in vitro. Healthy humans studied reportedly all had preexisting SpCas9-directed effector T cells.

Some clones are missing from TCRdb's copy, which holds only in-frame ones; the method was immunoSEQ multiplex PCR. The data show around 1,500 clones, 93% seen once. With 1 base removed from V and 4 bases from J, the gap between germline ends came to 16 bases. The germline V gene has CDR1 LNHNV and CDR2 YYDKDF (reference sequence). This CDR3 is 16 amino acids long. This clonotype was obtained from a human donor in good health. Sequencing was done on a sample of SpCas9-reactive CD4+ effector T cells (CD137+, CD154-, CD25-, CD127+) from PBMCs; culture status not recorded. The rearrangement joins TRBV15 to TRBJ1-2; maybe TRBD1 (6 bases). CDR3 sequence: CATSRAFLRTVYGYTF. The CDR3 DNA follows: TGTGCCACCAGCAGAGCCTTCCTGAGGACAGTCTATGGCTACACCTTC.